This T cell receptor beta chain was found in a study of T cell responses to AZD1222 COVID-19 vaccine. Study findings and constraints: Donors were largely white British and mainly female; clonal diversity was possibly underestimated. Distributed over spike, vaccine-associated CD4 TCRs predominated at 160-218 and 743-854.

Method: immunoSEQ multiplex PCR; TCRdb's copy keeps in-frame clones and lacks some. The table lists approximately 17,000 clones, about 80% of them singletons. Germline lookup yields CDR1 LNHDA and CDR2 SQIVND (reference sequence). The CDR3 sequence is 14 residues long. V gave up 1 base and J gave up 6 bases, with 10 bases separating them. Note on this clone: Antigen: not known.

This chain links TRBV19 with TRBJ2-1, with D tentatively TRBD1 (6 bases). This sequence was found in an adult who received the AZD1222 COVID-19 vaccine. The material was peripheral blood, obtained 28 days after the second AZD1222 dose. The CDR3 DNA sequence: TGTGCCAGTAGTATAGGTGGGGGCCCCAATGAGCAGTTCTTC. Translated, it gives CASSIGGGPNEQFF.